This TCR beta chain was found in a study of control samples from healthy donors and cancer patients. Assay: immunoSEQ multiplex PCR; the TCRdb copy retains only in-frame clones and omits some. The sample shows about 140,000 clones, around nine tenths of them seen only once. V was pared by 0 bases and J by 1 base, with 2 bases of the junction left unmatched. CDR3 length equals 15 residues. CDR1 is SQVTM and CDR2 is ANQGSEA in the germline V gene. The material sequenced was blood. This chain uses TRBV29-1 with TRBJ2-3; TRBD1 agrees at 9 bases. The clonotype comes from a man aged 25-40 years in good health. The CDR3 nucleotides read TGCAGCGTTGAAGATCGGGACAGGGGCACAGATACGCAGTATTTT. This sequence encodes CSVEDRDRGTDTQYF.